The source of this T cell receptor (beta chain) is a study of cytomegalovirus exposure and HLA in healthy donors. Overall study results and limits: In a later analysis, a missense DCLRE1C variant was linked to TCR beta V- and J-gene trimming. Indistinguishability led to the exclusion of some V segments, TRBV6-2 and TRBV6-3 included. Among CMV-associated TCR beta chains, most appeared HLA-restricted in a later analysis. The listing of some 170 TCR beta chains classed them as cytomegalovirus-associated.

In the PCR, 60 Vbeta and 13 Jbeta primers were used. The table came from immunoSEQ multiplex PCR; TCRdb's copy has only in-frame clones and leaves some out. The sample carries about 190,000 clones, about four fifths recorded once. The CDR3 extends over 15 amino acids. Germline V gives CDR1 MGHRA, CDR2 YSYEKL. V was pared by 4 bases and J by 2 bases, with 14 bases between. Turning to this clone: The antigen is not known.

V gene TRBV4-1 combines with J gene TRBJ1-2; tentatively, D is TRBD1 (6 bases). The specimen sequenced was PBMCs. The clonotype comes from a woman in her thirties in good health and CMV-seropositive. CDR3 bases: TGCGCCAGCAGCCTTGGGATCGGACAGAACTATGGCTACACCTTC. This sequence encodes CASSLGIGQNYGYTF.